The rows below give T cell receptor beta chains drawn from one sample of a study of T cell responses to AZD1222 COVID-19 vaccine. Profiled with immunoSEQ multiplex PCR; TCRdb holds only in-frame clones, not every one. This repertoire shows tens of thousands of clones, about 90% found once; its top ten account for just under 5%. The input for sequencing was peripheral blood, taken on day 0 of AZD1222 vaccination. The receptors were gathered from an adult in good health. Each CDR3 is given without its conserved first and last residue. Each record gives: J gene, V gene, CDR3 protein.

j_gene: TRBJ1-6; v_gene: TRBV19; CDR3aa: ASTRADSYNSPLH
j_gene: TRBJ1-1; v_gene: TRBV7-2; CDR3aa: ASSPRGSNTEAF
j_gene: TRBJ2-3; v_gene: TRBV2; CDR3aa: ASMGTGLFPDTQY
j_gene: TRBJ1-5; v_gene: TRBV10-2; CDR3aa: ASSASNSNQPQH
j_gene: TRBJ1-1; v_gene: TRBV18; CDR3aa: ASSRTQNTEAF
j_gene: TRBJ2-1; v_gene: TRBV18; CDR3aa: ASSPAGEQF
j_gene: TRBJ2-1; v_gene: TRBV6-5; CDR3aa: ASSLLGQGAGEQF
j_gene: TRBJ1-4; v_gene: TRBV11-2; CDR3aa: ASSFEANEKLF
j_gene: TRBJ2-2; v_gene: TRBV9; CDR3aa: ASTSTGLASNTGELF
j_gene: TRBJ2-6; v_gene: TRBV11-2; CDR3aa: ASSLGASGANVLT
j_gene: TRBJ1-2; v_gene: TRBV5-4; CDR3aa: ASSLEVSYGYT
j_gene: TRBJ1-2; v_gene: TRBV19; CDR3aa: ASSPVGTGKGYGYT
j_gene: TRBJ1-1; v_gene: TRBV12-5; CDR3aa: ASGLVLGQNTEAF
j_gene: TRBJ1-1; v_gene: TRBV11-2; CDR3aa: ASSLGEINTEAF
j_gene: TRBJ2-1; v_gene: TRBV4-1; CDR3aa: ASSQGTSGGQNEQF
j_gene: TRBJ2-2; v_gene: TRBV5-1; CDR3aa: ASSQRGGSTGELF
j_gene: TRBJ1-6; v_gene: TRBV2; CDR3aa: ASRLDNRRSPLH
j_gene: TRBJ1-5; v_gene: TRBV6-6; CDR3aa: ASRAGSGYSNQPQH
j_gene: TRBJ1-5; v_gene: TRBV7-8; CDR3aa: ASSPYSNQPQH
j_gene: TRBJ2-5; v_gene: TRBV3-1/TRBV3-2; CDR3aa: ASSQVIRGGGQETQY
j_gene: TRBJ1-2; v_gene: TRBV5-8; CDR3aa: ASSFARGLQGGYT
j_gene: TRBJ1-1; v_gene: TRBV6-4; CDR3aa: ASSETVNTEAF